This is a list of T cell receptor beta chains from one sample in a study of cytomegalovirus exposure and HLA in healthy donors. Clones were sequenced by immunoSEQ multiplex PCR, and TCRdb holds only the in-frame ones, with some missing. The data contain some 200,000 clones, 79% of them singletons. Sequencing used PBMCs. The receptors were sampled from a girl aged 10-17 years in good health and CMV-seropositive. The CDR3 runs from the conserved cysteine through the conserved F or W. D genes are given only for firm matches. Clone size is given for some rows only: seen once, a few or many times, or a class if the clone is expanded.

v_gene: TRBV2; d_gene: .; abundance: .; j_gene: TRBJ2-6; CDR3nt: TGTGCCAGCAGTGAATTGCGAGGGGCCAACGTCCTGACTTTC; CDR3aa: CASSELRGANVLTF
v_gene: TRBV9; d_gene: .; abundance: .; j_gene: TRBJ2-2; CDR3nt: TGTGCCAGCAGCGTAAAGCGGCACGACACCGGGGAGCTGTTTTTT; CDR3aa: CASSVKRHDTGELFF
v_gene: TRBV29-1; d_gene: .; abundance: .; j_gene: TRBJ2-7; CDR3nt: TGCAGCGTTGCTTACAGGGTGGTGGACGAGCAGTACTTC; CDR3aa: CSVAYRVVDEQYF
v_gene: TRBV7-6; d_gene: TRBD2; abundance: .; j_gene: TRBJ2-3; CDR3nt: TGTGCCAGCAGCGCAATAGCGGGGGGTAGCACAGATACGCAGTATTTT; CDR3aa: CASSAIAGGSTDTQYF
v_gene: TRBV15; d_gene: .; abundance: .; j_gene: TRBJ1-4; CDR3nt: TGTGCCACCAGCGGGCCGGGACTGCTTGCAACTAATGAAAAACTGTTTTTT; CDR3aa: CATSGPGLLATNEKLFF
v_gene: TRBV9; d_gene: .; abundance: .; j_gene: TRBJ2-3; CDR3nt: TGTGCCAGCAGCCCACAGCGGGTGAGAGCAGATACGCAGTATTTT; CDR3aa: CASSPQRVRADTQYF
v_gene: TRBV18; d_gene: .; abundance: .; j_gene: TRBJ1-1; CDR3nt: TGTGCCAGCTCACCAACGGGGTCTGGTGAAGCTTTCTTT; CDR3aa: CASSPTGSGEAFF
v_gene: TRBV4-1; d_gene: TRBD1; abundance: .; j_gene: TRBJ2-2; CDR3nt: TGCGCCAGCAGCCTGGACAGGGGTATAAGAGCCGGGGAGCTGTTTTTT; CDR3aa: CASSLDRGIRAGELFF
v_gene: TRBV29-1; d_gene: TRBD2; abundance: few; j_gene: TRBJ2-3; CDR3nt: TGCAGCGTTGCCCCCCTACTAGCGGGGGGCCCCACAGATACGCAGTATTTT; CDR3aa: CSVAPLLAGGPTDTQYF
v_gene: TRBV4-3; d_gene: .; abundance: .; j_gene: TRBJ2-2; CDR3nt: TGCGCCAGCAGCCAAGGCTTGACAAACACCGGGGAGCTGTTTTTT; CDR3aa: CASSQGLTNTGELFF
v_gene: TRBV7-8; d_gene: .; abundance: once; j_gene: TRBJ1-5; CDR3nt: TGTGCCAGCAGACCCCCCGGGAGCAATCAGCCCCAGCATTTT; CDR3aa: CASRPPGSNQPQHF
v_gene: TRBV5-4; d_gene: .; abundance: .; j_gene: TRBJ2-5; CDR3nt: TGTGCCAGCAGCCGTGGGTTAGGGGGGGGGCAAGAGACCCAGTACTTC; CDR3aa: CASSRGLGGGQETQYF
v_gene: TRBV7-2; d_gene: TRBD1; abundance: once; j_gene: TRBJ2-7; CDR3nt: TGTGCCAGCAGCTTAGGGGGCCTTCAGGGGGTCTACGAGCAGTACTTC; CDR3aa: CASSLGGLQGVYEQYF
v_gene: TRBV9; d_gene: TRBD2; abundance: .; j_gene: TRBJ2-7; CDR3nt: TGTGCCAGCAGCCACGAGGAGCGGGGGGGCGAGCAGTACTTC; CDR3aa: CASSHEERGGEQYF
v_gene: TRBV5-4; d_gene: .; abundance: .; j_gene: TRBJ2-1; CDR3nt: TGTGCCAGCAGCTTGGACAGCTACAATGAGCAGTTCTTC; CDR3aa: CASSLDSYNEQFF